This TCR beta chain was obtained from a study of cytomegalovirus exposure and HLA in healthy donors (dated 2017 in TCRdb). Describing the broader study: According to a later analysis, the 120 or so validation repertoires were produced on the same platform as the roughly 700 repertoires of the first cohort. In addition to the first cohort of hundreds of subjects, a separate validation cohort of some 120 different subjects was used. To predict cytomegalovirus infection status, the study brought together high-throughput TCR immunosequencing, statistical association of individual TCRs with disease status, and machine learning. The study aimed to test whether cataloging public T cell receptors could reveal signatures of past pathogen exposure.

Separate from the approximately 670-subject first cohort, the validation cohort of about 110 subjects was the group to which the donors belonged. Libraries came from the immunoSEQ multiplex PCR assay. Regarding the original processing steps: A statistical classification framework was built to diagnose cytomegalovirus status from the catalog of TCR beta chain sequences. Imported from immuneACCESS, the table was reduced by TCRdb to in-frame sequences with V and J called. These copies leave out some clones; in studies compared against another copy, an unresolved V gene accounts for under half, and the cause of the remainder is not known. V and J calls and clone size come straight from that table; D and trimming were deduced from the DNA. The sample table holds about 120,000 clones, of which roughly 95% were seen once. 1.7% of the sample is taken by the ten largest. Notes on this clone: No antigen is known for it. The sample holds no much larger clone one base away, and base qualities are not on file.

Inclusive of the bounding cysteine and phenylalanine, the CDR3 is 13 residues long. The sequence is cut down to CDR3 DNA, 39 bases in frame from base 1. The trim is 1 base for V and 3 bases for J, with a gap of 6 bases between the germline ends. Per the germline V gene (reference sequence), SEHNR is the CDR1 and FQNEAQ is the CDR2. Paper-wide results and their limitations: Most TCR sequences were observed very rarely across donors, whereas some public TCRs were present in many individuals. Of the cluster scores, about 94% were above 0 in a later analysis, which found that TCRs clustered in the first cohort also tended to co-occur in the 120 validation repertoires. In both the original and validation cohorts, the classifier was reported to diagnose cytomegalovirus status with high specificity and sensitivity. In the study, 150 to 200 TCR beta chains were listed as associated with cytomegalovirus. A few of the identified cytomegalovirus-associated TCR beta chains were confirmed in vitro to be specific for cytomegalovirus antigens. A later analysis had no HLA typing for the validation cohort, so co-occurrence there was scored across all 110 or so repertoires. The authors suggested that the approach could potentially be generalized to other disease states and immunological phenotypes.

This chain joins TRBV7-9 to TRBJ1-1; no D gene can be assigned with confidence. Sequenced input: PBMCs. The receptor's source is a young man in good health and CMV-seronegative. The CDR3 amino acid sequence is: CASSLGQYTEAFF. The nucleotides are TGTGCCAGCAGCTTAGGCCAGTACACTGAAGCTTTCTTT.